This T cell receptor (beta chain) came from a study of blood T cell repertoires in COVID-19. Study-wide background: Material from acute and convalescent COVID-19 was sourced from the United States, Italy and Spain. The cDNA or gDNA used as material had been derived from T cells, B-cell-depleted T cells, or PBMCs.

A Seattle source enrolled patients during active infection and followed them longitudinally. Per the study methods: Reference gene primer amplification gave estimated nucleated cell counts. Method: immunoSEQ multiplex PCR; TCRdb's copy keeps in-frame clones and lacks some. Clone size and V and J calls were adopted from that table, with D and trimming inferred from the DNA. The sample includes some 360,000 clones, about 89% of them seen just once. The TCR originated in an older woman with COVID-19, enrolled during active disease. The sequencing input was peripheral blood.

The CDR3 loop reads CASSLVLYEQYF. The DNA of the CDR3 is TGTGCCAGCAGCTTAGTTCTTTACGAGCAGTACTTC. The chain uses TRBV11-2 and TRBJ2-7; no clear D gene. The CDR3 is 12 amino acids. Germline V gene sequence: CDR1 SGHAT, CDR2 FQNNGV. V lost 1 base and J lost 4, with 5 bases in between.